These 10 T cell receptor beta chains were sequenced from one sample in a study of CD8+ T cells in alopecia areata. Reverse transcription of extracted RNA yielded cDNA, which provided the sequencing template. Generated by immunoSEQ multiplex PCR, the TCRdb table keeps only in-frame clones and is missing some. This sample has roughly 140,000 clones; approximately 49% occur once, and the top ten carry 0.95% to 1%. The sequenced sample was CD4+ T cells sorted from blood, obtained at week 0. The receptor source for this set is a human donor with alopecia areata.

The chain employs TRBV6-6 and TRBJ2-2; D is unresolved. Germline-derived CDR1 and CDR2 are MNHNY and SVGAGI (reference sequence). V was clipped by 5 bases and J by 5 bases, with 9 bases between them. This CDR3 region has 13 residues. The CDR3 bases are TGTGCCAGCAGTGGTGCCAGGACCGGGGAGCTGTTTTTT. Its protein product is CASSGARTGELFF.

This clone was detected only a few times. V usage is TRBV29-1 and J usage is TRBJ1-6; D is perhaps TRBD1 (5 bases). V shed 4 bases and J shed 7 bases, with 11 bases lying between them. CDR3 length: 13 amino acids. CDR1 is SQVTM and CDR2 is ANQGSEA in the germline V gene. CDR3 protein: CSVATAVNSPLHF. CDR3 nucleotide sequence: TGCAGCGTTGCGACAGCTGTCAATTCACCCCTCCACTTT.

The rearrangement uses TRBV6-6 and TRBJ1-5, with D possibly TRBD1 on 5 matching bases. Germline values: CDR1 MNHNY, CDR2 SVGAGI (reference sequence). This CDR3 has 13 amino acids. Trimming shortened V by 7 bases and J by 5 bases, and 12 bases separated the two germline ends. Here the CDR3 reads CASKEGGDQPQHF. The DNA for the CDR3 is TGTGCCAGCAAGGAAGGAGGGGATCAGCCCCAGCATTTT.

This clone was counted only a few times. The J gene is TRBJ2-3, the V gene TRBV4-3; 7 bases agree with TRBD2. With 1 base clipped from V and 2 bases from J, the junction kept 3 bases outside the gene matches. CDR1 and CDR2 from the germline V gene are LGHNA and YSLEER. This CDR3 contains 15 residues. CDR3 protein: CASSQGLANTDTQYF. The DNA of the CDR3 is TGCGCCAGCAGCCAAGGACTAGCCAACACAGATACGCAGTATTTT.

The V gene is TRBV7-2, the J gene TRBJ1-1, with a possible D match to TRBD1 (5 bases). The V gene's germline CDR1 is SGHTA and CDR2 FQGNSA. V was shortened by 3 bases and J by 1 base, with 21 bases between the two germline ends. The CDR3 loop spans 18 amino acids. CDR3 sequence (DNA): TGTGCCAGCAGCTTCGGGGGTGGGCCAGGGAGAGGGAACACTGAAGCTTTCTTT. Amino acids: CASSFGGGPGRGNTEAFF.

This chain joins TRBV30 and TRBJ2-7, with a possible D match to TRBD2 (6 bases). Germline values: CDR1 GTSNPN, CDR2 SVGIG (reference sequence). V lost 6 bases to trimming and J lost 0 bases, with 12 bases between them. CDR3 size: 13 residues. In DNA form, the CDR3 reads TGTGCCTGTTCGCGGGAATACTCCTACGAGCAGTACTTC. This translates into CACSREYSYEQYF.

This clone was detected only a few times. The same CDR3 arises from other DNA sequences in this sample as well. The chain joins TRBV5-1 to TRBJ2-7; no firm D call. The CDR3 is 12 amino acids. Trimming shortened V by 3 bases and J by 4 bases, and 8 bases separated the two germline ends. Per germline, CDR1 SGHRS and CDR2 YFSETQ. In DNA form, the CDR3 reads TGCGCCAGCAGCTCGGATAGTTACGAGCAGTACTTC. Translation gives CASSSDSYEQYF.

The sample holds a few counts of this clone. The chain uses TRBV6-5 and TRBJ2-1; TRBD2 matches 9 bases. The V segment lost 3 bases and the J segment 7 bases; nucleotides outside the gene matches: 7. Germline V lookup: CDR1 MNHEY, CDR2 SVGAGI. The CDR3 has 15 residues. In DNA form, the CDR3 reads TGTGCCAGCAGTTATAGGGAAAGCGGGAGGAATGAGCAGTTCTTC. This gives the protein CASSYRESGRNEQFF.

The chain recombines TRBV30 with TRBJ2-1; 10 nucleotides line up with TRBD1. V lost 4 bases and J lost 9; bases outside the gene matches: 9. Germline V lookup: CDR1 GTSNPN, CDR2 SVGIG (reference sequence). The CDR3 sequence is 14 residues long. The CDR3 loop reads CAWNRDRGIGEQFF. The CDR3 nucleotides are TGTGCCTGGAACCGGGACAGGGGTATTGGTGAGCAGTTCTTC. The whole variable domain, filled in from reference TRBV30 and TRBJ2-1, reads SQTIHQWPATLVQPVGSPLSLECTVEGTSNPNLYWYRQAAGRGLQLLFYSVGIGQISSEVPQNLSASRPQDRQFILSSKKLLLSDSGFYLCAWNRDRGIGEQFFGPGTRLTVL.

The chain couples TRBV6-5 to TRBJ2-1, with D unresolved. The CDR3 consists of 11 residues. Trimming left V 5 bases short and J 10 bases short, with 9 bases between. In germline, CDR1 is MNHEY, CDR2 SVGAGI. CDR3 nucleotides: TGTGCCAGCAGTGCCAACGCGGAGCAGTTCTTC. This translates into CASSANAEQFF.